What follows describes a single T cell receptor beta chain. The sample originates from a study of blood T cell repertoires in COVID-19. Study background: The origin of the acute and convalescent COVID-19 samples was the United States, Italy and Spain.

V was pared by 1 base and J by 5 bases, with 4 bases of the junction left unmatched. This CDR3 spans 13 amino acids. CDR1 is GTSNPN, CDR2 SVGIG, per germline (reference sequence). Produced via immunoSEQ multiplex PCR; TCRdb's table is partial and in-frame only. The sample carries about 140,000 clones, approximately 80% recorded once. The sequenced sample consisted of peripheral blood. This clonotype originated in a human donor in a cohort sampled during active COVID-19. The chain has TRBV30 and TRBJ1-1; 7 bases align to TRBD1. For the CDR3, the DNA is TGTGCCTGGAGTGACAGGGGTTGGACTGAAGCTTTCTTT. Translated: CAWSDRGWTEAFF.